This TCR beta chain was identified in a study of T cell repertoires in cytomegalovirus infection. About the study: Recently identified HLA-C-restricted CMV epitopes and well-studied HLA-B-restricted CMV epitopes were used by the study. General observations from the study: In two of eight donors, the top clonotype was HLA-C-restricted CMV-specific. There were carriers of CMV plus the relevant HLA, and cumulative public TCR beta family frequency identified them.

A note on this clonotype: Its antigen is unknown.

Germline CDR1 is SQVTM and CDR2 is ANQGSEA. Trimming removed 3 bases from V and 3 bases from J, with 14 bases in between. The CDR3 covers 14 residues. TCRdb reprocessed the reads via MiXCR and lists one record per CDR3 protein. Of roughly 700,000 distinct CDR3 sequences detected, 33% appear once; the ten largest clones hold about 18%. The chain is built from TRBV29-1 and TRBJ1-1, with D perhaps matching TRBD1 (5 bases). This specimen consisted of cultured PBMCs, obtained from culture after CMV antigen stimulation. The clonotype comes from a human donor in good health (CMV status not recorded). Some clones in this sample may be carry-over from other donors' samples. The CDR3 region is CSVEGGAGDTEAFF. Here the CDR3 DNA reads TGCAGCGTTGAGGGTGGGGCGGGGGACACTGAAGCTTTCTTT.